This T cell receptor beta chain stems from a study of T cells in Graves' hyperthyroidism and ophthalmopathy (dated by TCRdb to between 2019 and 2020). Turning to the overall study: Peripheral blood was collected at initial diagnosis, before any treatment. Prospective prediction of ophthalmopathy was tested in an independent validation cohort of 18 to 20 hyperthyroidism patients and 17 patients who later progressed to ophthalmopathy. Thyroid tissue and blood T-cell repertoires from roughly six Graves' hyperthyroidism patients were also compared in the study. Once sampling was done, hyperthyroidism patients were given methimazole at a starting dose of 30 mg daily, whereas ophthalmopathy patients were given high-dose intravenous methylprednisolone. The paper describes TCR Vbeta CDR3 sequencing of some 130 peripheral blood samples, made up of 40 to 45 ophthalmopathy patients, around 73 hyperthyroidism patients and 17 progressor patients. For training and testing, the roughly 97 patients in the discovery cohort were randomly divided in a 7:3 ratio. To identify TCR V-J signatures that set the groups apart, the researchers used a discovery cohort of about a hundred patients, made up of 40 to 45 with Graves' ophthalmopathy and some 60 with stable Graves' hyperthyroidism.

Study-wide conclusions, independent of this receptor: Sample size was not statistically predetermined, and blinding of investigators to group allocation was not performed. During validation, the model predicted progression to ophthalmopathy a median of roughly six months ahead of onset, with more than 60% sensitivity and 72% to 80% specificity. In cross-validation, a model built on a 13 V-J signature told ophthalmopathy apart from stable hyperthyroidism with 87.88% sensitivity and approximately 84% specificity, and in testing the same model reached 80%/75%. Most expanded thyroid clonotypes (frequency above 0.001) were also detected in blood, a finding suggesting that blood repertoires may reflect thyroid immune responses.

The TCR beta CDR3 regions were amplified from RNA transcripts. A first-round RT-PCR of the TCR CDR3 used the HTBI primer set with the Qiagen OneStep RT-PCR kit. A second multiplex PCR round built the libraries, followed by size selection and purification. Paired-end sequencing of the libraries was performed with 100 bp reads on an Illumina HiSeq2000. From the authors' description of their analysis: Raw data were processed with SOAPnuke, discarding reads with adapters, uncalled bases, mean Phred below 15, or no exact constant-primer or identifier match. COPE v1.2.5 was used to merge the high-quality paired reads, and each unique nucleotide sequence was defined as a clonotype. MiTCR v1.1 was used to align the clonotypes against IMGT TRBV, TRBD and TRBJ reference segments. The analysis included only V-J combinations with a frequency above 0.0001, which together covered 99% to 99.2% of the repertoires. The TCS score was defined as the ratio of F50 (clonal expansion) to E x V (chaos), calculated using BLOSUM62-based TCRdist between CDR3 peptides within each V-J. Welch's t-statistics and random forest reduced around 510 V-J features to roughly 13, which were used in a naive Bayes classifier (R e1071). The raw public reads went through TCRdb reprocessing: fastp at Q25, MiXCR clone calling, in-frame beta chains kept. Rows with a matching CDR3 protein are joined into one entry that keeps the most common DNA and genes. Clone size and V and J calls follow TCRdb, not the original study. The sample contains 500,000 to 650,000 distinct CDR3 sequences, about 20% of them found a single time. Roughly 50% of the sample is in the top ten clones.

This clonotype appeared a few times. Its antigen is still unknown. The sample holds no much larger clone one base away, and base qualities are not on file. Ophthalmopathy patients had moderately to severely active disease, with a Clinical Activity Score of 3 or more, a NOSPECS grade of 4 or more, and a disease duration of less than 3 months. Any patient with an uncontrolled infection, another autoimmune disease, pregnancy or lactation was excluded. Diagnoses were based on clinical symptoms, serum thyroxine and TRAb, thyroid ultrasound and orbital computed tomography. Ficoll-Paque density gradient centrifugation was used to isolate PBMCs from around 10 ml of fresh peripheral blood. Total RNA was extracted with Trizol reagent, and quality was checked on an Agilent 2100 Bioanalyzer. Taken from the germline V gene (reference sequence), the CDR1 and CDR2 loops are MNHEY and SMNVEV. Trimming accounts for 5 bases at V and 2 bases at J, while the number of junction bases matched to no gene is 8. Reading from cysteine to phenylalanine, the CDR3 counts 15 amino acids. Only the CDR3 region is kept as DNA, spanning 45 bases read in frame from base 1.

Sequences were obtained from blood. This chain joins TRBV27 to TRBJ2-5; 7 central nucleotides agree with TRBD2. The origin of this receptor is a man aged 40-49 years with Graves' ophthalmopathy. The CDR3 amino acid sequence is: CASSPTAGRQETQYF. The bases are TGTGCCAGCAGTCCCACAGCGGGACGGCAAGAGACCCAGTACTTC.